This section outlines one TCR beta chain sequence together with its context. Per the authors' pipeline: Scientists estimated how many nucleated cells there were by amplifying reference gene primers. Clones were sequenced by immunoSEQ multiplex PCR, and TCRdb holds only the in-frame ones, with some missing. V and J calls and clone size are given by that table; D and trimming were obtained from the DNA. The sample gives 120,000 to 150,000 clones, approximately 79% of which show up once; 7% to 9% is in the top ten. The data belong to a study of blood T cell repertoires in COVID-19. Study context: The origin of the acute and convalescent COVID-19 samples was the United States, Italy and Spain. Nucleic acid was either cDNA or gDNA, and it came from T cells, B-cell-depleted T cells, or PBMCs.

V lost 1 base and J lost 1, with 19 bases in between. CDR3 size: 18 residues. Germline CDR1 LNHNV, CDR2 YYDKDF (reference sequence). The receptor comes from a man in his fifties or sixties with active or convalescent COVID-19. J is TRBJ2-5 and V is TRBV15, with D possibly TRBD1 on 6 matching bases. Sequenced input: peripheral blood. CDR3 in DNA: TGTGCCACCAGCAGAGTCTTGGGGGCCGGGCCCCTCCAAGAGACCCAGTACTTC. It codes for CATSRVLGAGPLQETQYF.